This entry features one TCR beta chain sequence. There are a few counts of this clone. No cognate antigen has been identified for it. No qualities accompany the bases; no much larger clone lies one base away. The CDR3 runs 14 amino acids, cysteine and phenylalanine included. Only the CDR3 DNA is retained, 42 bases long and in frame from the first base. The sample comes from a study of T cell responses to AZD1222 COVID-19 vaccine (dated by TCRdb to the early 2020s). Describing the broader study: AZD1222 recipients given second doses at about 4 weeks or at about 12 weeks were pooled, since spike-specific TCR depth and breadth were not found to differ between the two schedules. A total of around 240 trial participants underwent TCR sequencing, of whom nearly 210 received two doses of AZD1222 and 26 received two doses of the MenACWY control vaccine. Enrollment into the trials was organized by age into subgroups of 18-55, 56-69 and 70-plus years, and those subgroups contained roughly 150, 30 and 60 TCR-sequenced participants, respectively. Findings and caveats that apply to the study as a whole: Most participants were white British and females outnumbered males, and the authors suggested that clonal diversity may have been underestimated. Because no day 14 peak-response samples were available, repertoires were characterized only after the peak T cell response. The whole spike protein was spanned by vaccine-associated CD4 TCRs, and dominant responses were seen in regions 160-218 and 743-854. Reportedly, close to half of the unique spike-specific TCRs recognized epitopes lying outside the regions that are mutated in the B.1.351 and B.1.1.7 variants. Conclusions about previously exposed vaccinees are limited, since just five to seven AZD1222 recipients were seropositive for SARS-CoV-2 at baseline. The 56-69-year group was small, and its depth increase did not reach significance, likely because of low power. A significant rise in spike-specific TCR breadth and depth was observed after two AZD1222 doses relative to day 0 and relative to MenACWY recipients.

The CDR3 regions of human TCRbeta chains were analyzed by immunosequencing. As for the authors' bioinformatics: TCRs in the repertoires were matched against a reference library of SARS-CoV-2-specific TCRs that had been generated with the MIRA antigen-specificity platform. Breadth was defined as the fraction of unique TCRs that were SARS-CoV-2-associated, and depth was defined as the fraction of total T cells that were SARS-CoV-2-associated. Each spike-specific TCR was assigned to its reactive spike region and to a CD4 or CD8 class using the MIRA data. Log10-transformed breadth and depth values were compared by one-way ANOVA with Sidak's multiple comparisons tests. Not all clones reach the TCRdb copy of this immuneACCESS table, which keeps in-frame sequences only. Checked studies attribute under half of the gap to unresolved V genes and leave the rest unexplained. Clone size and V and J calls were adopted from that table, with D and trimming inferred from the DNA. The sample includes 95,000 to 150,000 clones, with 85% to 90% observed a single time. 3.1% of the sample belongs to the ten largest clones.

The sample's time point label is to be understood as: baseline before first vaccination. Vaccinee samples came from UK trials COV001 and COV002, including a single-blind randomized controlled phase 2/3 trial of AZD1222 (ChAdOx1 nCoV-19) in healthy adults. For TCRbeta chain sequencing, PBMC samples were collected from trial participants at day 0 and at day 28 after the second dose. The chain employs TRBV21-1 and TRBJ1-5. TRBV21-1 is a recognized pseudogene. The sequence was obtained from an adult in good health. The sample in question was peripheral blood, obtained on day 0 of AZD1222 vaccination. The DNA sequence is TGTGCCAGCAGCAAGGGACGCGACAATCAGCCCCAGCATTTT. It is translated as CASSKGRDNQPQHF.